What follows describes a single T cell receptor beta chain. Its specificity is not known. A much larger clone lies a single base off, so this may be a read error. The sample comes from a study of T cells after yellow fever vaccination. Findings and caveats of the study: The secondary response showed a weaker magnitude and a faster peak, day 5 versus 15.

CDR1 and CDR2 (germline): LGHNA, YSLEER. This CDR3 has 15 amino acids. The 5'RACE template-switching step produced TCR cDNA and added a universal primer site and UMIs. Using its own MiXCR run on the 5' RACE reads, TCRdb lists one record per CDR3 protein. The sample has 70,000 or so distinct CDR3 sequences; about 7.7% are singletons. The chain employs TRBV4-3 and TRBJ1-1; D may be TRBD1 (6 bases). The sequence was obtained from a man younger than 35 who received the YFV17D yellow fever vaccine. Sequencing was performed on CD8+ T cells sorted from PBMCs, taken approximately 11 days after the first yellow fever vaccination. The CDR3 bases are TGCGCCAGCAGCCATGCACAGGGTTTGAAGACTGAAGCTTTCTTT. Protein product: CASSHAQGLKTEAFF.